This T cell receptor beta chain was profiled in a study of CD8+CD57+ T cells in acquired aplastic anemia. The wider study: The study obtained an average of 3.2 ug of DNA from sorted CD4+ and CD8+ cells.

The TCR beta profiling, which covered VDJ combination and CDR3 sequence, was carried out using genomic DNA as the template. TCRdb recomputed calls from the reads with MiXCR, one row per CDR3 protein. This table has about half a million distinct CDR3 sequences, approximately 32% appearing once. Per the germline V gene, CDR1 is LNHDA and CDR2 is SQIVND (reference sequence). The ends were cut back, 3 bases at V and 7 bases at J, with 12 bases in the middle. The CDR3 sequence is 13 residues long. This clonotype was seen at least ten times. CD8+CD57+ cell expansion had been shown by flow cytometry in patients chosen for sequencing.

The V and J genes are TRBV19 and TRBJ1-1, with D uncertain. The specimen was sorted CD4+, CD8+, or CD8+CD57+ T cells (not recorded which) from PBMCs. This receptor was obtained from a human donor with aplastic anemia. The CDR3 DNA reads as TGTGCCAGTAGTATTGGGCAGGATCTTGAAGCTTTCTTT. Encoded protein: CASSIGQDLEAFF.